This T cell receptor (beta chain) was retrieved from a study of CXCR3-negative and CXCR3-positive naive CD8 T cells. On the study more broadly: The dataset comprises 110 million to 150 million TRB reads in total, with about 1.5 +/- 0.3 million reads per library. Study-wide points: Against CXCR3-negative naive cells, CXCR3-positive naive cells showed more hydrophobic TRB CDR3s. Naive CXCR3-positive and CXCR3-negative cells shared TRBV-TRBJ usage; memory cells diverged.

CD45RO-CCR7+CD27+CD95- cells counted as naive CD8+ T cells. The CDR3 is made up of 16 amino acids. Germline values: CDR1 SGHDN, CDR2 FVKESK. A remark on this clonotype: What it recognizes is unknown.

5' RACE that incorporated UMI labels was used to prepare the TRB cDNA libraries. TCRdb re-called the 5' RACE reads and gives one entry per CDR3 protein, without DNA. Its table records tens of thousands of distinct CDR3 sequences. The sequence came from a human donor in good health. Some clones in this sample may be carry-over from other donors' samples. Sequenced material: naive CXCR3+ CD8+ T cells from blood. This sample's subset: CD45RO-CCR7+CD27+CD95- naive CD8+ T cells expressing CXCR3 (TNR3+). The J gene is TRBJ2-3, the V gene TRBV14; TCRdb indicates TRBD1, and absent DNA this call remains unverified. CDR3 in amino acids: CASSHFGTGEQDTQYF.